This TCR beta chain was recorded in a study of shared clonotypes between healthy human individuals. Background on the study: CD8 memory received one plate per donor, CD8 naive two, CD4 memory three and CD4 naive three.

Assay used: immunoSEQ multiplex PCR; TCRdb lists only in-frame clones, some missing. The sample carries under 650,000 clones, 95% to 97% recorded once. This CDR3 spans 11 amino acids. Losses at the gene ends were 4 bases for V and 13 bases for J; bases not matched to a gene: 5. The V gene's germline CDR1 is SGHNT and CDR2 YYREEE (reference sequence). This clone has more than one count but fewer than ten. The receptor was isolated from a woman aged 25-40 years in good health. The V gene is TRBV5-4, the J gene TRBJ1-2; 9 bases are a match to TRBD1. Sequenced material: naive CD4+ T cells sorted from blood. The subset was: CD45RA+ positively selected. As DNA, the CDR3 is TGTGCCAGCAGCCAGGGACAGGGTTGCACCTTC. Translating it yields CASSQGQGCTF.